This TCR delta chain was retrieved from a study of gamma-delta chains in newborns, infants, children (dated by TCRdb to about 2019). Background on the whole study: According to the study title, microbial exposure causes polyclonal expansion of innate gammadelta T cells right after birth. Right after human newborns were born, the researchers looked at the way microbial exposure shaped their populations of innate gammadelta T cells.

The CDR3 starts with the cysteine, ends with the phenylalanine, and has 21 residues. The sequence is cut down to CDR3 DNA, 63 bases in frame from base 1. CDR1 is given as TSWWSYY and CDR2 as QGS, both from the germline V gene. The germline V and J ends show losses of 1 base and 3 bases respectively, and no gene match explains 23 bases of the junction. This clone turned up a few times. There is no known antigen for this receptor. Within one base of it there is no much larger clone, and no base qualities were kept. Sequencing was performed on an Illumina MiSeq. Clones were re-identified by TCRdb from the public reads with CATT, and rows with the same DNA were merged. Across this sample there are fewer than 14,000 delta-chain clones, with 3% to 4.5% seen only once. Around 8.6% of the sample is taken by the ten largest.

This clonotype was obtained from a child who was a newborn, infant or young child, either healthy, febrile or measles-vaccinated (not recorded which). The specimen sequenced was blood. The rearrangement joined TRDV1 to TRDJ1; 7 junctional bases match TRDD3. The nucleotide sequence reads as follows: TGTGCTCTTGGGGAACATAACCCGAACCAGGGGGGATTCAAGGGGGCCGATAAACTCATCTTT. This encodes CALGEHNPNQGGFKGADKLIF.